The TCR beta chain under discussion was sequenced for a study of CD8 T cells in ankylosing spondylitis. Germline CDR1 DFQATT, CDR2 SNEGSKA (reference sequence). Unmatched junction bases numbered 10, after V lost 6 bases and J lost 3 bases. This CDR3 is 14 amino acids long. This clonotype occurred a few times. Its specificity is not known. Study results and caveats: A TCR beta motif of several highly homologous variants seemed to mark ankylosing spondylitis blood.

As the method for making TCR beta libraries, quantitative 5'-RACE with molecular barcodes was used. TCRdb used MiXCR to reprocess the 5' RACE reads, holding one entry per CDR3 protein. The sample lists 200,000 to 250,000 distinct CDR3 sequences, roughly a third occurring once. This clonotype was sampled from a male donor with ankylosing spondylitis or in good health (not recorded which). Sequenced sample: blood, either unsorted or a sorted T cell fraction (not recorded which). The V gene is TRBV20-1, the J gene TRBJ2-7, with 8 bases aligning to TRBD2. The CDR3 nucleotides read TGCAGTGCCCCGCGGGGGGTAAACCACTACGAGCAGTACTTC. This sequence encodes CSAPRGVNHYEQYF.